The entry below describes one T cell receptor beta chain. The data derive from a study of shared clonotypes between healthy human individuals. V shed 4 bases and J shed 4 bases, with 14 bases lying between them. The CDR3 length is 15 residues. In germline, CDR1 is SGHAT, CDR2 FQNNGV. Sequencing was performed with immunoSEQ multiplex PCR; in TCRdb, only in-frame clones are kept and a portion is missing. The data show roughly 1,000,000 clones, approximately 80% seen once. V gene TRBV11-2 combines with J gene TRBJ2-1; possibly TRBD2 for D (5 bases). Material for sequencing was memory CD4+ T cells from PBMCs. Subset given: CD45RA-negative fraction. This receptor was obtained from a man between 18 and 29 years old in good health. Some clones in this sample may be carry-over from other donors' samples. The CDR3 loop reads CASSSAASVYNEQFF. In nucleotides, the CDR3 is TGTGCCAGCAGCTCAGCGGCTAGTGTATACAATGAGCAGTTCTTC.